This paragraph covers one T cell receptor beta chain sequence. This record belongs to a study of shared clonotypes between healthy human individuals. The data were produced by immunoSEQ multiplex PCR, yet TCRdb's version contains in-frame clones alone and is incomplete. The sample has some 2.3 million clones, 93% seen once; the top ten hold 0.3% to 0.4%. Splitting the CD4+ cells yielded a CD45RA+ naive subset and a CD45RA-negative memory subset. The CDR3 is 15 amino acids. Germline loops: CDR1 MNHNS, CDR2 SASEGT. V was pared by 2 bases and J by 4 bases, with 7 bases of the junction left unmatched. This clonotype was sampled from a man between 18 and 29 years old in good health. Some clones in this sample may be carry-over from other donors' samples. V and J are TRBV6-1 and TRBJ1-2, with 7 bases lining up with TRBD1. Sample: naive CD4+ T cells from PBMCs. Subset noted: CD45RA+ positively selected. The CDR3 reads CASSERDRRTYGYTF. In DNA form, the CDR3 reads TGTGCCAGCAGTGAACGGGACAGACGAACCTATGGCTACACCTTC.